The 26 T cell receptor beta chains given below trace back to one sample, sequenced in a study of blood T cell repertoires in COVID-19. This table comes from immunoSEQ multiplex PCR, and its TCRdb copy is limited to in-frame clones, with some not included. The repertoire holds 250,000 to 300,000 clones, with more than 75% as singletons. The sequencing input was PBMCs or T cells enriched from blood (not recorded which). Receptor source: a woman aged 55-75 years in a cohort exposed to, infected with or recovered from COVID-19 (not recorded which).

This chain uses TRBV28 with TRBJ1-2, with a possible D match to TRBD1 (5 bases). This CDR3 contains 14 residues. Germline V gives CDR1 MDHEN, CDR2 SYDVKM. V was trimmed by 6 bases and J by 7 bases, leaving 18 bases between them. The CDR3 region has the DNA TGTGCCAGCAGGACAACCGTAGGACATCGTGGCTACACCTTC. Its protein product is CASRTTVGHRGYTF.

This clone is a singleton in its sample. The chain joins TRBV5-4 to TRBJ2-1, with a possible D match to TRBD2 (5 bases). The V end lost 5 bases, the J end lost 12 bases, and 24 bases lay between the germline ends. Germline loops: CDR1 SGHNT, CDR2 YYREEE (reference sequence). The CDR3 extends over 15 amino acids. The CDR3 sequence: CASSPKDRDASLQFF. CDR3 DNA: TGTGCCAGCAGTCCCAAGGACCGGGATGCATCGTTGCAGTTCTTC.

V gene TRBV6-5 combines with J gene TRBJ2-1; 10 nucleotides line up with TRBD2. CDR3 length equals 14 residues. Germline CDR1 is MNHEY and CDR2 is SVGAGI. Trimming at V came to 7 bases and at J to 9 bases, leaving 9 bases not matched to a gene. CDR3 loop: CASTPSGRMPEQFF. CDR3 nucleotides: TGTGCCAGCACTCCTAGCGGGAGAATGCCTGAGCAGTTCTTC.

This clone was counted a few times. Other DNA sequences of this sample code for an identical CDR3. The chain uses TRBV20-1 and TRBJ1-5, with a tentative D call TRBD1 (5 bases). V dropped 3 bases and J dropped 4 bases, with 7 bases sitting between them. The CDR3 has 12 residues. Germline loops: CDR1 DFQATT, CDR2 SNEGSKA (reference sequence). The CDR3 DNA reads as TGCAGTGCTAGTTCAGGGAATCAGCCCCAGCATTTT. This translates into CSASSGNQPQHF.

The V call is TRBV28, the J call TRBJ1-1; D unclear. Per germline, CDR1 MDHEN and CDR2 SYDVKM. The CDR3 length is 11 residues. Trimming pared 2 bases from V and 9 bases from J, leaving 7 bases between. CDR3 bases: TGTGCCAGCAGTTTACGGGGAAAAGCTTTCTTT. It is translated as CASSLRGKAFF.

The rearrangement uses TRBV20-1 and TRBJ2-3; D is unclear. Trimming took 2 bases from V and 4 from J, leaving 4 bases between them. Germline assignment: CDR1 DFQATT and CDR2 SNEGSKA (reference sequence). This CDR3 comprises 11 residues. This CDR3 reads CSARLADTQYF. The CDR3 nucleotides are TGCAGTGCTAGACTAGCAGATACGCAGTATTTT.

This chain joins TRBV27 and TRBJ2-4; perhaps TRBD1 as D (6 bases). The CDR3 is made up of 15 amino acids. CDR1 MNHEY and CDR2 SMNVEV come from the germline V gene (reference sequence). V was cut by 4 bases and J by 2 bases, with 12 bases left in between. The CDR3 DNA sequence: TGTGCCAGCAGTTCCCTATGGGGGCCCAAAAACATTCAGTACTTC. It specifies CASSSLWGPKNIQYF.

The rearrangement links TRBV3-1 (or the pseudogene TRBV3-2) to TRBJ2-1; 9 positions agree with TRBD2. Germline lookup yields CDR1 LGHDT and CDR2 YNNKEL (reference sequence). Unmatched junction bases numbered 7, after V lost 0 bases and J lost 10 bases. The CDR3 runs 15 residues. The CDR3, as DNA: TGTGCCAGCAGCCAAGATTTACTAGCGGGCCGGGAGCAGTTCTTC. It encodes CASSQDLLAGREQFF.

In this sample, this clone turned up once. The rearrangement uses TRBV6-5 and TRBJ1-4; D is unresolved. Germline V lookup: CDR1 MNHEY, CDR2 SVGAGI. Trimming removed 6 bases at V and 8 bases at J, with 19 bases between. The CDR3 consists of 15 residues. CDR3 protein: CASRGRGILGEKLFF. The DNA for the CDR3 is TGTGCCAGCAGAGGACGAGGGATCTTAGGGGAAAAACTGTTTTTT.

CDR3 residues: CASSLGGLAVGGTDTQYF. In DNA form, the CDR3 reads TGTGCCAGCAGCTTGGGAGGACTAGCGGTTGGGGGCACAGATACGCAGTATTTT. The chain carries TRBV5-8 and TRBJ2-3, with 10 positions matching TRBD2. The germline gives CDR1 SGHTS, CDR2 YDEGEE. This CDR3 spans 18 amino acids. V was clipped by 0 bases and J by 1 base; unmatched bases: 8. Full variable domain (outside the CDR3, taken from reference TRBV5-8 and TRBJ2-3): EAGVTQSPTHLIKTRGQQATLRCSPISGHTSVYWYQQALGLGLQFLLWYDEGEERNRGNFPPRFSGRQFPNYSSELNVNALELEDSALYLCASSLGGLAVGGTDTQYFGPGTRLTVL.

The chain couples TRBV5-1 to TRBJ2-5; TRBD1 aligns across 8 bases. With V trimmed by 0 bases and J by 5 bases, 3 bases remained unmatched. Germline V gene data show CDR1 as SGHRS and CDR2 as YFSETQ. This CDR3 has 14 amino acids. CDR3 sequence (DNA): TGCGCCAGCAGCTTGGGGGACAGGACCGAGACCCAGTACTTC. Residues: CASSLGDRTETQYF.

The chain is built from TRBV19 and TRBJ2-2; TRBD2 agrees at 8 bases. CDR1 is LNHDA and CDR2 is SQIVND in the germline V gene (reference sequence). The CDR3 runs 17 residues. V was pared by 5 bases and J by 6 bases, with 14 bases of the junction left unmatched. The CDR3 is CASSSSPGLGKSGELFF. The CDR3 DNA is TGTGCCAGTAGTTCAAGTCCGGGACTAGGTAAATCCGGGGAGCTGTTTTTT.

This clone was seen a single time. The J gene is TRBJ1-6, the V gene TRBV19; possible D gene TRBD1, 5 bases. Trimming shortened V by 0 bases and J by 7 bases, and 16 bases separated the two germline ends. Germline V gene sequence: CDR1 LNHDA, CDR2 SQIVND (reference sequence). The CDR3 contains 17 residues. CDR3 loop: CASSIDAARTTNSPLHF. The CDR3 nucleotides read TGTGCCAGTAGTATAGATGCAGCCCGGACAACGAATTCACCCCTCCACTTT.

V usage is TRBV6-2 or TRBV6-3 and J usage is TRBJ2-1, with TRBD2 identical over 7 bases. The CDR3 runs 14 residues. V lost 2 bases, J lost 10 bases, and 8 bases stayed unmatched. The germline V gene encodes CDR1 MNHEY and CDR2 SVGEGT. This CDR3 is CASSYARELGEQFF. CDR3 DNA: TGTGCCAGCAGTTACGCGCGGGAGTTAGGAGAGCAGTTCTTC.

The chain combines TRBV28 with TRBJ1-5; TRBD1 is a possible D gene (6 bases). Trimming shortened V by 5 bases and J by 3 bases, and 14 bases separated the two germline ends. This CDR3 contains 15 residues. Germline-derived CDR1 and CDR2 are MDHEN and SYDVKM. As DNA, the CDR3 is TGTGCCAGCAGTGAGACAGGCCGATACAATCAGCCCCAGCATTTT. It encodes CASSETGRYNQPQHF.

V usage is TRBV6-5 and J usage is TRBJ2-5; 7 nucleotides line up with TRBD1. Germline CDR1 MNHEY, CDR2 SVGAGI. There are 16 residues in the CDR3. V was clipped by 3 bases and J by 2 bases; unmatched bases: 9. CDR3 loop: CASSYSRTGQQETQYF. As DNA, the CDR3 is TGTGCCAGCAGTTATTCGAGGACAGGCCAACAAGAGACCCAGTACTTC.

V usage is TRBV2 and J usage is TRBJ2-5; perhaps TRBD1 as D (5 bases). V lost 2 bases and J lost 2, with 6 bases in between. Germline V gene data show CDR1 as SNHLY and CDR2 as FYNNEI. CDR3 length equals 13 residues. The CDR3 nucleotides read TGTGCCAGCAGTGAAAACAGGCAAGAGACCCAGTACTTC. This translates into CASSENRQETQYF.

The J gene is TRBJ2-7, the V gene TRBV2; tentatively, D is TRBD1 (6 bases). Germline V gene lookup returns CDR1 SNHLY and CDR2 FYNNEI. Trimming removed 0 bases from V and 2 bases from J, with 11 bases in between. The CDR3 is made up of 15 amino acids. As DNA, the CDR3 is TGTGCCAGCAGTGAAGCGGACAGTCCAGCCTACGAGCAGTACTTC. This sequence encodes CASSEADSPAYEQYF. The full variable domain, in which reference TRBV2 and TRBJ2-7 provide the parts outside the CDR3, is EPEVTQTPSHQVTQMGQEVILRCVPISNHLYFYWYRQILGQKVEFLVSFYNNEISEKSEIFDDQFSVERPDGSNFTLKIRSTKLEDSAMYFCASSEADSPAYEQYFGPGTRLTVT.

The genes are TRBV7-8 and TRBJ1-5; tentative D call: TRBD1 (6 bases). Trimming took off 2 bases at V and 1 base at J, with 12 bases between the two ends. The CDR3 has 16 amino acids. Germline V CDR1 and CDR2: SGHVS, FQNEAQ. The CDR3 protein is CASSLRDIGSNQPQHF. The CDR3, as DNA: TGTGCCAGCAGCTTAAGGGACATAGGCAGCAATCAGCCCCAGCATTTT.

The chain uses TRBV7-3 and TRBJ2-1, with 7 bases aligning to TRBD1. Germline V lookup: CDR1 SGHTA, CDR2 FQGTGA. Trimming cost V 2 bases and J 4 bases; bases outside gene matches: 5. This CDR3 has 15 residues. The CDR3 nucleotides are TGTGCCAGCAGCTTACACAGGGGCCCATACAATGAGCAGTTCTTC. Protein sequence: CASSLHRGPYNEQFF.

This clone appeared a single time. The chain carries TRBV5-6 and TRBJ2-1; tentative D call: TRBD1 (5 bases). Germline lookup yields CDR1 SGHDT and CDR2 YYEEEE. V shed 0 bases and J shed 0 bases, with 10 bases lying between them. This CDR3 region has 16 residues. DNA for the CDR3: TGTGCCAGCAGCTTGGAGCAGGGCCTCTCCTACAATGAGCAGTTCTTC. Its translation is CASSLEQGLSYNEQFF.

The chain carries TRBV21-1 and TRBJ2-1; the table's D call, TRBD2, was not checked against the DNA. TRBV21-1 is flagged as a pseudogene. CDR3 length: 13 amino acids. DNA of the CDR3: TGTGCCAGCGCCCTAGCGGAGGGGAATGAGCAGTTCTTC. This codes for CASALAEGNEQFF.

The chain employs TRBV6-5 and TRBJ2-1; D not certain. Trimming took 9 bases from V and 10 from J, leaving 13 bases between them. The CDR3 length is 11 residues. The germline gives CDR1 MNHEY, CDR2 SVGAGI. This CDR3 is CASPSRGEQFF. DNA of the CDR3: TGTGCCAGTCCGTCGCGCGGCGAGCAGTTCTTC.

V usage is TRBV4-3 and J usage is TRBJ2-3; tentatively, D is TRBD1 (6 bases). The CDR3 is made up of 15 amino acids. The V gene's germline CDR1 is LGHNA and CDR2 YSLEER. With 1 base removed from V and 3 bases from J, the gap between germline ends came to 11 bases. The CDR3 DNA is TGCGCCAGCAGCCAAGGGACAGAATCAACAGATACGCAGTATTTT. This translates into CASSQGTESTDTQYF.

The rearrangement joins TRBV11-2 to TRBJ2-5, with 8 bases matching TRBD1. This CDR3 is built from 16 residues. V was clipped by 6 bases and J by 5 bases; unmatched bases: 14. From germline, CDR1 is SGHAT and CDR2 FQNNGV. As DNA, the CDR3 is TGTGCCAGCAGTCATCCGGGACAGGCGTACCTGGAGACCCAGTACTTC. It yields the protein CASSHPGQAYLETQYF.

This chain uses TRBV24-1 with TRBJ2-3; D uncertain. CDR3 length equals 15 residues. CDR1 is KGHDR and CDR2 is SFDVKD in the germline V gene. V was shortened by 2 bases and J by 3 bases, with 11 bases between the two germline ends. The CDR3 sequence is CATSDSQVSTDTQYF. In DNA, the CDR3 is TGTGCCACCAGTGATTCGCAGGTTTCGACAGATACGCAGTATTTT.